This T cell receptor beta chain was sequenced in a study of shared clonotypes between healthy human individuals. Across the study: Donor ages ranged 18 to 49 years: a couple of women, a few men.

CDR1 and CDR2 from the germline V gene are KGHSH and LQKENI. CDR3 size: 14 residues. Trimming pared 2 bases from V and 1 base from J, leaving 8 bases between. As to this clone: Its target is unknown.

General observations from the study: The small donor group covered limited genetic and exposure diversity.

On ten immunoSEQ deep assay plates, unsorted PBMC DNA was sequenced. In the authors' methods: Junction-only immunoSEQ data arrived without quality scores, meaning filtering differed. Here immunoSEQ multiplex PCR was the method, and the copy in TCRdb shows in-frame clones only, minus some. V, J and clone size derive from that table, while D and trimming were established from the DNA sequence. The sample holds around 480,000 clones, roughly 85% seen once. The sample consisted of PBMCs. V and J are TRBV18 and TRBJ1-1; D is ambiguous. This sequence was found in a middle-aged woman in good health. Some clones in this sample may be carry-over from other donors' samples. As DNA, the CDR3 is TGTGCCAGCTCACCAACGGCAGGGAACACTGAAGCTTTCTTT. It encodes CASSPTAGNTEAFF.